These 9 T cell receptor beta chains originate from one sample sequenced in a study of control samples from healthy donors and cancer patients (dated by TCRdb to about 2020). Preparation of the library involved the immunoSEQ multiplex PCR assay. Not all clones reach the TCRdb copy of this immuneACCESS table, which keeps in-frame sequences only. Checked studies attribute under half of the gap to unresolved V genes and leave the rest unexplained. This sample is represented by approximately 150,000 clones; around nine tenths of them were singletons. The top ten constitute 1.7% of the sample. Material: blood. Receptor source: a man in his late teens or twenties in good health.

The rearrangement uses TRBV28 and TRBJ1-5, with 7 bases aligning to TRBD1. J lost 1 base, V lost 4 bases, and 10 bases had no gene match. This CDR3 is 17 amino acids long. From germline, CDR1 is MDHEN and CDR2 SYDVKM. The DNA of the CDR3 is TGTGCCAGCAGTTCACGATACCCAGGGGGGAGCAATCAGCCCCAGCATTTT. Its translation: CASSSRYPGGSNQPQHF. The complete variable domain, with remaining parts taken from reference TRBV28 and TRBJ1-5, reads DVKVTQSSRYLVKRTGEKVFLECVQDMDHENMFWYRQDPGLGLRLIYFSYDVKMKEKGDIPEGYSVSREKKERFSLILESASTNQTSMYLCASSSRYPGGSNQPQHFGDGTRLSIL.

This chain links TRBV29-1 with TRBJ1-1, with a tentative D call TRBD1 (6 bases). V lost 5 bases and J lost 11, with 12 bases in between. CDR1 and CDR2 (germline): SQVTM, ANQGSEA. This CDR3 is 10 amino acids long. The CDR3 DNA reads TGCAGCGTTACAACAGGGAGGGCTTTCTTT. Its translation is CSVTTGRAFF.

V is TRBV18 and J is TRBJ2-7; D gene uncertain. The CDR3 sequence is 15 residues long. CDR1 and CDR2 from the germline V gene are KGHSH and LQKENI. Trimming took 3 bases from V and 5 from J, leaving 17 bases between them. CDR3 in DNA: TGTGCCAGCTCACCTGCGCTAGACGTGCCCCACGAGCAGTACTTC. Encoded protein: CASSPALDVPHEQYF.

The V call is TRBV6-6, the J call TRBJ2-3, with TRBD2 as a possible D gene (5 bases). Germline CDR1 is MNHNY and CDR2 is SVGAGI (reference sequence). The V end lost 2 bases, the J end lost 2 bases, and 14 bases lay between the germline ends. This CDR3 contains 16 residues. CDR3 coding DNA: TGTGCCAGCAGTTACGAGAGGGTAAAGTCCACAGATACGCAGTATTTT. Amino acid sequence: CASSYERVKSTDTQYF.

The chain combines TRBV6-5 with TRBJ1-2, with D possibly matching TRBD1 (5 bases). The CDR3 runs to 15 residues. Looked up from germline, CDR1 is MNHEY and CDR2 is SVGAGI. Trimming took off 5 bases at V and 1 base at J, with 14 bases between the two ends. The CDR3 DNA reads as TGTGCCAGCAGTCGAAACCAGGACAATAACTATGGCTACACCTTC. Amino acids: CASSRNQDNNYGYTF.

The chain links TRBV11-1 to TRBJ2-3; 7 bases agree with TRBD2. The CDR3 is 14 amino acids. Trimming cost V 1 base and J 4 bases; bases outside gene matches: 2. Germline values: CDR1 SGHAT, CDR2 FQDESV (reference sequence). In nucleotides, the CDR3 is TGTGCCAGCAGCTTAGAGGGAGGGGCAGATACGCAGTATTTT. Translating gives CASSLEGGADTQYF. Full variable domain (outside the CDR3, taken from reference TRBV11-1 and TRBJ2-3): EAEVAQSPRYKITEKSQAVAFWCDPISGHATLYWYRQILGQGPELLVQFQDESVVDDSQLPKDRFSAERLKGVDSTLKIQPAELGDSAMYLCASSLEGGADTQYFGPGTRLTVL.

The V call is TRBV12-3 or TRBV12-4, the J call TRBJ1-2, with 7 nucleotides matching TRBD1. The CDR3 contains 13 residues. The V segment lost 6 bases and the J segment 4 bases; nucleotides outside the gene matches: 5. CDR3 region: CASRGQSGYGYTF. The CDR3 region has the DNA TGTGCCAGCAGGGGACAGTCAGGCTATGGCTACACCTTC.

The CDR3 loop reads CASTKKGQGGSLNGYTF. CDR3 DNA: TGTGCCAGCACCAAAAAAGGACAGGGTGGTTCCTTGAATGGCTACACCTTC. The chain employs TRBV28 and TRBJ1-2; TRBD1 matches at 8 bases. This CDR3 has 17 residues. The germline V gene encodes CDR1 MDHEN and CDR2 SYDVKM. V was clipped by 7 bases and J by 6 bases; unmatched bases: 19.

CDR3 in amino acids: CASRETAHTGELFF. CDR3 DNA: TGTGCCAGCAGGGAGACTGCCCACACCGGGGAGCTGTTTTTT. This rearrangement joins TRBV9 to TRBJ2-2; D not resolved. The germline gives CDR1 SGDLS, CDR2 YYNGEE. The ends were cut back, 5 bases at V and 3 bases at J, with 11 bases in the middle. The CDR3 is 14 amino acids.